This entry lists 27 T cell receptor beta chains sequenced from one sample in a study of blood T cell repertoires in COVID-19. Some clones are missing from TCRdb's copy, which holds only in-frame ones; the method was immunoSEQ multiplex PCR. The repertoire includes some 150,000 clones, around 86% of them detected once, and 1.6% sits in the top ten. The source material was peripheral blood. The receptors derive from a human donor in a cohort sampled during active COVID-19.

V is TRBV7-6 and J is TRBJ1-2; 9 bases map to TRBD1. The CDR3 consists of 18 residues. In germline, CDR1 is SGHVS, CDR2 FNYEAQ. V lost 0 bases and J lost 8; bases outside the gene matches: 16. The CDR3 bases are TGTGCCAGCAGCTTAGCGAGGCCGGGACAGGGAATTTCACGGGGCTACACCTTC. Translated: CASSLARPGQGISRGYTF.

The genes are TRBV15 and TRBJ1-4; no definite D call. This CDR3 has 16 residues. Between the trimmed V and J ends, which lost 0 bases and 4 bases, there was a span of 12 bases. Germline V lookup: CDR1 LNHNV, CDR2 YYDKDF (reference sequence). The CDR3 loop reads CATSRDLGNLNEKLFF. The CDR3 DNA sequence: TGTGCCACCAGCAGAGATCTGGGCAACCTTAATGAAAAACTGTTTTTT. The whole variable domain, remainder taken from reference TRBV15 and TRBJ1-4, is DAMVIQNPRYQVTQFGKPVTLSCSQTLNHNVMYWYQQKSSQAPKLLFHYYDKDFNNEADTPDNFQSRRPNTSFCFLDIRSPGLGDTAMYLCATSRDLGNLNEKLFFGSGTQLSVL.

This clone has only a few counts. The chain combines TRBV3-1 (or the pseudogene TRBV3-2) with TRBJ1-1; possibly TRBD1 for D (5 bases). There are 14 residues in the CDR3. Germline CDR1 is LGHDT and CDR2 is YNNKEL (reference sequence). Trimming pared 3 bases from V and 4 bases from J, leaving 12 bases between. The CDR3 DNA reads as TGTGCCAGCAGCCAGGGGTTGGGGGGCACTGAAGCTTTCTTT. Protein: CASSQGLGGTEAFF.

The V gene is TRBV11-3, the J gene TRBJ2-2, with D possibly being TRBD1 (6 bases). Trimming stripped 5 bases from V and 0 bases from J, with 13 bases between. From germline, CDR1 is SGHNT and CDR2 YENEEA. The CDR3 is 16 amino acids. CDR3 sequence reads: CASSPGTTTNTGELFF. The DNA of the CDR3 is TGTGCCAGCAGCCCCGGGACAACCACGAACACCGGGGAGCTGTTTTTT.

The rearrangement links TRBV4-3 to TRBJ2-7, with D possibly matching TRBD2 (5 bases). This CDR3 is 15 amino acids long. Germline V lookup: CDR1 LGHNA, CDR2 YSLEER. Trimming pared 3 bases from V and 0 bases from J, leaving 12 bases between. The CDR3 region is CASSQEVVSSYEQYF. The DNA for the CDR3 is TGCGCCAGCAGCCAGGAGGTGGTGAGCTCCTACGAGCAGTACTTC.

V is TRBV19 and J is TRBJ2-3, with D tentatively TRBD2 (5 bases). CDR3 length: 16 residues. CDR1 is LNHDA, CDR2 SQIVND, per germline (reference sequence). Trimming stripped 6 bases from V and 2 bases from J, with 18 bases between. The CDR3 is CASSSGASGFTDTQYF. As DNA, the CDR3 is TGTGCCAGTAGCTCTGGAGCCTCGGGGTTCACAGATACGCAGTATTTT.

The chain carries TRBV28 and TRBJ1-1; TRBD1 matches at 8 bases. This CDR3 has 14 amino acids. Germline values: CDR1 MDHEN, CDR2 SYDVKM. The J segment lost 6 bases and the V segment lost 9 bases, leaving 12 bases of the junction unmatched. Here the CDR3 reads CASLPQGEGAEAFF. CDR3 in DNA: TGTGCCAGTTTACCACAGGGGGAAGGCGCTGAAGCTTTCTTT.

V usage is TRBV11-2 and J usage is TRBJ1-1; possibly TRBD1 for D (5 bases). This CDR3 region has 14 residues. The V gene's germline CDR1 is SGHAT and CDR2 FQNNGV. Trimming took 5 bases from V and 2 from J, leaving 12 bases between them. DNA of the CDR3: TGTGCCAGCAGCCGCAACGGGGGAAACACTGAAGCTTTCTTT. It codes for CASSRNGGNTEAFF. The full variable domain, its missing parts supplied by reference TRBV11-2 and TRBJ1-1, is EAGVAQSPRYKIIEKRQSVAFWCNPISGHATLYWYQQILGQGPKLLIQFQNNGVVDDSQLPKDRFSAERLKGVDSTLKIQPAKLEDSAVYLCASSRNGGNTEAFFGQGTRLTVV.

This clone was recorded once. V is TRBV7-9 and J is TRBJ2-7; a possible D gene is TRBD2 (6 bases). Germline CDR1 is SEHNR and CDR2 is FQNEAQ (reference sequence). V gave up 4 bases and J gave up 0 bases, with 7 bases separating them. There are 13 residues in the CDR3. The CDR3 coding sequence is TGTGCCAGCAGCTCCGGGAGCTCCTACGAGCAGTACTTC. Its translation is CASSSGSSYEQYF.

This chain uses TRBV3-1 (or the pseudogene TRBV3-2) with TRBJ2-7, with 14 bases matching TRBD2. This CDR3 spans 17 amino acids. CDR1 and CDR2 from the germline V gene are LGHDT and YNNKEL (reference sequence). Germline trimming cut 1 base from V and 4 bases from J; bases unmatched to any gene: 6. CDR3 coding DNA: TGTGCCAGCAGCCAAGGCGGGACTAGCGGGAGTCGGTACGAGCAGTACTTC. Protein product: CASSQGGTSGSRYEQYF.

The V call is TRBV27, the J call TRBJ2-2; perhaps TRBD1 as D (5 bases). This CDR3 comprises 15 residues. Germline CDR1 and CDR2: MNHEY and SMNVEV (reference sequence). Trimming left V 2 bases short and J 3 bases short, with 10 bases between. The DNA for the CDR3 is TGTGCCAGCAGTTTAAGGCAGGGTTACACCGGGGAGCTGTTTTTT. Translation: CASSLRQGYTGELFF.

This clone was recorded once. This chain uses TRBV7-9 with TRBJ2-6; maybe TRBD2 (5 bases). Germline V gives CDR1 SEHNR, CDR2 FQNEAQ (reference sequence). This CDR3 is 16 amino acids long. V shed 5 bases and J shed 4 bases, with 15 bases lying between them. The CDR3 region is CASSGQRAAGANVLTF. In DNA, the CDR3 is TGTGCCAGCAGCGGGCAGAGGGCGGCAGGGGCCAACGTCCTGACTTTC.

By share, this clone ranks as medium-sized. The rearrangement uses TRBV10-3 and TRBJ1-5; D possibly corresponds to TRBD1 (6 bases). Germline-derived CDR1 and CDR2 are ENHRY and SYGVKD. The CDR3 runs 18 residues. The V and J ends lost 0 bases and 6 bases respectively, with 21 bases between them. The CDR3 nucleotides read TGTGCCATCAGTGAGTCCGTGCTTAGGGGGTCGAGAACTCAGCCCCAGCATTTT. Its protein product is CAISESVLRGSRTQPQHF.

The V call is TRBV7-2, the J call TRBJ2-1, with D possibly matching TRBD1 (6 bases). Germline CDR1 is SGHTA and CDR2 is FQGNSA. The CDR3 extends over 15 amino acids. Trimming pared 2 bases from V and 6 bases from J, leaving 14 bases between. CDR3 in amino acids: CASSLSQGVPNEQFF. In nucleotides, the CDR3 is TGTGCCAGCAGCTTATCACAGGGAGTCCCCAATGAGCAGTTCTTC.

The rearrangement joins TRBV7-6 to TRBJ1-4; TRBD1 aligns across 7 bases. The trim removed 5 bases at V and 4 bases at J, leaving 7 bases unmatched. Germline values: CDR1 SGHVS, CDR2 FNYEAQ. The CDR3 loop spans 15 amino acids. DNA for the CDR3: TGTGCCAGCAGCGGGAGACAGGGTCTTAATGAAAAACTGTTTTTT. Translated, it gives CASSGRQGLNEKLFF.

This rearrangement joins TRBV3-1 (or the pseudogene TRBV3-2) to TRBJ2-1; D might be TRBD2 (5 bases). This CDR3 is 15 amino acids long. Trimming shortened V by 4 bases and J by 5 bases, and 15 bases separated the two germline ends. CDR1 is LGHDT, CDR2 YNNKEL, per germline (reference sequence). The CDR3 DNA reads TGTGCCAGCAGCCGACAAGCGGACCCGGACAATGAGCAGTTCTTC. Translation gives CASSRQADPDNEQFF.

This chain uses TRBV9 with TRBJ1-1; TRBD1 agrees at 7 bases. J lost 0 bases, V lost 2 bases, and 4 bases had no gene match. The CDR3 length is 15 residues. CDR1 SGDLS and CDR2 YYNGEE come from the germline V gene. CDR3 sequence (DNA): TGTGCCAGCAGCGTTACCGGGACAGTGAACACTGAAGCTTTCTTT. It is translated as CASSVTGTVNTEAFF.

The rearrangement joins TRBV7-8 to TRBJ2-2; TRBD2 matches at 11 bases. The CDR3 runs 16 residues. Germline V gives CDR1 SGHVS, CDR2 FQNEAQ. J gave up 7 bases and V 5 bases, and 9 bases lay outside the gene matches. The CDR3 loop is CASSLDSGRVGGELFF. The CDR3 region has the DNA TGTGCCAGCAGCCTCGATAGCGGGAGGGTCGGCGGGGAGCTGTTTTTT.

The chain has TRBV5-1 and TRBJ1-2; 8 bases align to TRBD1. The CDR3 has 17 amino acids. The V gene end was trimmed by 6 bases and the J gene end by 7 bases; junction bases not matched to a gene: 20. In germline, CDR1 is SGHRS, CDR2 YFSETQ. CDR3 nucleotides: TGCGCCAGCACTCCGAGATTCGGGACAGGTGCGTCTGGTGGCTACACCTTC. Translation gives CASTPRFGTGASGGYTF.

CDR3: CASTDDLRRGPSTDTQYF. CDR3 DNA: TGTGCCAGCACCGACGATCTTAGGAGGGGACCCAGCACAGATACGCAGTATTTT. The V gene is TRBV27, the J gene TRBJ2-3; D perhaps matches TRBD2 (6 bases). The ends were cut back, 7 bases at V and 0 bases at J, with 23 bases in the middle. The CDR3 runs 18 residues. CDR1 is MNHEY and CDR2 is SMNVEV in the germline V gene (reference sequence).

The CDR3 is CASSNRTGGSYEQYF. The CDR3 nucleotides read TGTGCCAGCTCCAATCGGACAGGGGGCTCCTACGAGCAGTACTTC. The chain carries TRBV18 and TRBJ2-7; 10 bases map to TRBD1. The J segment lost 0 bases and the V segment lost 6 bases, leaving 5 bases of the junction unmatched. Germline V gene data show CDR1 as KGHSH and CDR2 as LQKENI. There are 15 residues in the CDR3. Drawing the rest from reference TRBV18 and TRBJ2-7, the complete variable domain is NAGVMQNPRHLVRRRGQEARLRCSPMKGHSHVYWYRQLPEEGLKFMVYLQKENIIDESGMPKERFSAEFPKEGPSILRIQQVVRGDSAAYFCASSNRTGGSYEQYFGPGTRLTVT.

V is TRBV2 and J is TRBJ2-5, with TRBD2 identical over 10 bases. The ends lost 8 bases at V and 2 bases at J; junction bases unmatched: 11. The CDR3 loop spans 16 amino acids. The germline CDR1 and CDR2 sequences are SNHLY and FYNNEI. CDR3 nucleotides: TGTGCCAGCGGCGATGGGAGCGGGAGGGCTCAAGAGACCCAGTACTTC. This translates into CASGDGSGRAQETQYF.

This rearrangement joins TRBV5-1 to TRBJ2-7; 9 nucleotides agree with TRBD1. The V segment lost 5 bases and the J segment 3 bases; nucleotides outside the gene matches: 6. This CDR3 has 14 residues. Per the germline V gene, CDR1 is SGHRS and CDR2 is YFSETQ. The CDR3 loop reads CASRTGQGIYEQYF. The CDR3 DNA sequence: TGCGCCAGCAGAACGGGACAGGGAATCTACGAGCAGTACTTC.

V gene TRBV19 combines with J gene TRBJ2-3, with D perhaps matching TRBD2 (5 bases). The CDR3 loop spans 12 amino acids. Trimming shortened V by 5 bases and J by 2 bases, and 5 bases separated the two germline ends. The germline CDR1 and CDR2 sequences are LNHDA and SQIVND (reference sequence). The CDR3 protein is CASSRDTDTQYF. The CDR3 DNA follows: TGTGCCAGTAGTCGGGACACAGATACGCAGTATTTT.

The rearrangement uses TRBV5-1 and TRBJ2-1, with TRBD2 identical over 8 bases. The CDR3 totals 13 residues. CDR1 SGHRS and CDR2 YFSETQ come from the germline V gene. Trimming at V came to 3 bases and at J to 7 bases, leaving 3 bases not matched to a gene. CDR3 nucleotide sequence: TGCGCCAGCAGCTCGGGACTAGAGAATGAGCAGTTCTTC. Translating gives CASSSGLENEQFF.

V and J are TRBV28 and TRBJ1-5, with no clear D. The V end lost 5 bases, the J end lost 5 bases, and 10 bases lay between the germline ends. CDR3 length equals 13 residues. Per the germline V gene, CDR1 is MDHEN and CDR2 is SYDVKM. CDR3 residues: CASSRTPDQPQHF. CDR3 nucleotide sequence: TGTGCCAGCAGTCGAACTCCTGATCAGCCCCAGCATTTT. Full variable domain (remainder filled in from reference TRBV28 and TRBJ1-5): DVKVTQSSRYLVKRTGEKVFLECVQDMDHENMFWYRQDPGLGLRLIYFSYDVKMKEKGDIPEGYSVSREKKERFSLILESASTNQTSMYLCASSRTPDQPQHFGDGTRLSIL.

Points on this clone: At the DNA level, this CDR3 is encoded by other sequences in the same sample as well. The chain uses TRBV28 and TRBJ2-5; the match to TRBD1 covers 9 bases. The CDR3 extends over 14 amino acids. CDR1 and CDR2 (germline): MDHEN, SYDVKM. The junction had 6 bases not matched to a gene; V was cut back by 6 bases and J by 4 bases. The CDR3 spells CASRPTGGLETQYF. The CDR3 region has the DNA TGTGCCAGCAGGCCGACAGGGGGGCTAGAGACCCAGTACTTC.